Sequencing of this TCR beta chain was carried out in a study of blood T cell repertoires in COVID-19. Study background: Sites across the United States, Italy and Spain contributed samples from acute and convalescent COVID-19.

Participants came from about 23 US areas, aged about 18 to 89 years. Participant-reported clinical history was the basis for cohort assignment. Per the authors' pipeline: Reference gene primer amplification gave estimated nucleated cell counts. Assay: immunoSEQ multiplex PCR; the TCRdb copy retains only in-frame clones and omits some. D and trimming were read from the DNA, whereas the V and J calls and clone size are those reported in that table. The sample has around 420,000 clones; over 75% are singletons. Regarding this clone: Other DNA sequences in the sample encode the same CDR3.

Trimming pared 5 bases from V and 5 bases from J, leaving 9 bases between. The CDR3 totals 13 residues. Germline V gene lookup returns CDR1 SGHNT and CDR2 YENEEA. Sequencing used PBMCs or T cells enriched from blood (not recorded which). This TCR was recovered from a woman in her forties with acute COVID-19. J is TRBJ2-2 and V is TRBV11-3; maybe TRBD2 (6 bases). CDR3 DNA: TGTGCCAGCAGCCCTCGGGGGACCGGGGAGCTGTTTTTT. Translating it yields CASSPRGTGELFF.